These 26 T cell receptor beta chains came from one sample sequenced in a study of shared clonotypes between healthy human individuals. Data came from immunoSEQ multiplex PCR; TCRdb stores just in-frame clones and leaves some out. The table records some 2,000,000 clones, over 85% of them present only once. Cells designated naive CD8 were CD45RO-negative and were positively selected for CCR7, with terminally differentiated effector memory CD45RA+ cells excluded. The sequenced sample consisted of naive CD8+ T cells sorted from blood. Receptors originate from a young man in good health.

The rearrangement joins TRBV11-2 to TRBJ2-1; no clear D gene. Trimming shortened V by 3 bases and J by 6 bases, and 9 bases separated the two germline ends. The CDR3 extends over 13 amino acids. Germline CDR1 reads SGHAT; CDR2 reads FQNNGV. The CDR3 here is CASSFFRPNEQFF. DNA of the CDR3: TGTGCCAGCAGCTTCTTCCGGCCCAATGAGCAGTTCTTC.

The V and J genes are TRBV6-1 and TRBJ2-3; 7 nucleotides agree with TRBD2. The CDR3 loop spans 17 amino acids. Germline V gene sequence: CDR1 MNHNS, CDR2 SASEGT. J lost 1 base, V lost 1 base, and 8 bases had no gene match. The CDR3 loop is CASSEEGEAGRTDTQYF. The CDR3 DNA sequence: TGTGCCAGCAGTGAAGAAGGGGAAGCGGGGCGCACAGATACGCAGTATTTT.

The chain uses TRBV30 and TRBJ2-7; 10 bases are shared with TRBD1. Germline CDR1 reads GTSNPN; CDR2 reads SVGIG (reference sequence). The ends lost 4 bases at V and 3 bases at J; junction bases unmatched: 9. The CDR3 loop spans 15 amino acids. CDR3 in amino acids: CAWTDRGLLFYEQYF. The CDR3 bases are TGTGCCTGGACTGACAGGGGGCTCCTCTTCTACGAGCAGTACTTC.

This clone came up once. The V and J genes are TRBV7-9 and TRBJ1-2; the match to TRBD1 covers 7 bases. V was pared by 5 bases and J by 8 bases, with 17 bases of the junction left unmatched. The CDR3 is 16 amino acids. CDR1 is SEHNR, CDR2 FQNEAQ, per germline (reference sequence). Here the CDR3 DNA reads TGTGCCAGCAGCCTGCCCGGGACAGCCCTCTCGGAAGGCTACACCTTC. Its protein product is CASSLPGTALSEGYTF.

The chain links TRBV7-2 to TRBJ2-7, with D possibly being TRBD2 (6 bases). V was trimmed by 1 base and J by 2 bases, leaving 15 bases between them. CDR3 length: 16 residues. CDR1 and CDR2 (germline): SGHTA, FQGNSA. CDR3 DNA sequence: TGTGCCAGCAGCTTAGTGAAAGGGACTTCCACCTACGAGCAGTACTTC. Its protein product is CASSLVKGTSTYEQYF.

This chain uses TRBV4-3 with TRBJ2-7; D possibly uses TRBD1 or TRBD2 (5 bases each). Germline V gives CDR1 LGHNA, CDR2 YSLEER. The CDR3 sequence is 15 residues long. V dropped 4 bases and J dropped 2 bases, with 15 bases sitting between them. The CDR3 region is CASSPGIAGTYEQYF. The CDR3, as DNA: TGCGCCAGCAGCCCAGGGATAGCCGGGACCTACGAGCAGTACTTC.

This clone was recorded once. The chain carries TRBV28 and TRBJ2-3; a possible D gene is TRBD1 (5 bases). Germline V gene data show CDR1 as MDHEN and CDR2 as SYDVKM. Trimming removed 9 bases from V and 4 bases from J, with 14 bases in between. The CDR3 is 13 residues long. CDR3 residues: CARTRETPDTQYF. CDR3 nucleotides: TGTGCCAGAACCAGGGAAACGCCAGATACGCAGTATTTT.

Concerning this clone itself: Other DNA variants within this sample encode the same CDR3. This chain uses TRBV10-3 with TRBJ2-7; D is possibly TRBD1 (6 bases). CDR1 is ENHRY, CDR2 SYGVKD, per germline. V was pared by 3 bases and J by 1 base, with 7 bases between. This CDR3 has 13 amino acids. The CDR3 sequence: CAISEQGSYEQYF. The CDR3 region has the DNA TGTGCCATCAGTGAACAGGGATCCTACGAGCAGTACTTC.

The chain recombines TRBV30 with TRBJ1-1; D is uncertain. CDR1 is GTSNPN, CDR2 SVGIG, per germline (reference sequence). There are 11 residues in the CDR3. Trimming stripped 8 bases from V and 4 bases from J, with 11 bases between. The CDR3 DNA reads TGTGCCGGAAGGTGGGGCACTGAAGCTTTCTTT. Its protein product is CAGRWGTEAFF.

The V gene is TRBV7-9, the J gene TRBJ1-1, with D perhaps matching TRBD1 (5 bases). CDR3 length: 17 residues. Germline CDR1 and CDR2: SEHNR and FQNEAQ (reference sequence). V was shortened by 1 base and J by 0 bases, with 15 bases between the two germline ends. The CDR3 DNA follows: TGTGCCAGCAGCTTAGATGTTTGGCAGGGTATGAACACTGAAGCTTTCTTT. As protein: CASSLDVWQGMNTEAFF. Filled out from reference TRBV7-9 and TRBJ1-1, the complete variable domain reads DTGVSQNPRHKITKRGQNVTFRCDPISEHNRLYWYRQTLGQGPEFLTYFQNEAQLEKSRLLSDRFSAERPKGSFSTLEIQRTEQGDSAMYLCASSLDVWQGMNTEAFFGQGTRLTVV.

The chain combines TRBV7-9 with TRBJ2-6; no definite D call. Trimming took 5 bases from V and 1 from J, leaving 15 bases between them. Germline CDR1 and CDR2: SEHNR and FQNEAQ (reference sequence). This CDR3 is built from 17 residues. The CDR3 DNA follows: TGTGCCAGCAGCCCCAAATGGACGGTTTCTGGGGCCAACGTCCTGACTTTC. This codes for CASSPKWTVSGANVLTF.

The CDR3 DNA follows: TGTGCCAGCAGTCTAGCTATCGAGCAGTACTTC. Protein: CASSLAIEQYF. The chain is built from TRBV21-1 and TRBJ2-7; the listed D gene, TRBD2, was not tested against the DNA. TRBV21-1 is tagged as a pseudogene. The CDR3 covers 11 residues.

The chain combines TRBV5-6 with TRBJ2-7; 10 nucleotides agree with TRBD1. In germline, CDR1 is SGHDT, CDR2 YYEEEE. The V segment lost 4 bases and the J segment 6 bases; nucleotides outside the gene matches: 7. The CDR3 consists of 14 residues. The CDR3 sequence: CASSTGTGAFEQYF. In DNA, the CDR3 is TGTGCCAGCAGCACCGGGACAGGGGCTTTCGAGCAGTACTTC.

CDR3 DNA: TGTGCCAGCAGCTTAACCGCTCGGCAGGGACGCTCCTACGAGCAGTACTTC. Its protein product is CASSLTARQGRSYEQYF. The V and J genes are TRBV7-6 and TRBJ2-7; D possibly uses TRBD1 or TRBD2 (5 bases each). Germline lookup yields CDR1 SGHVS and CDR2 FNYEAQ. V was cut by 2 bases and J by 0 bases, with 17 bases left in between. The CDR3 length is 17 residues. The full variable domain, its missing parts supplied by reference TRBV7-6 and TRBJ2-7, is GAGVSQSPRYKVTKRGQDVALRCDPISGHVSLYWYRQALGQGPEFLTYFNYEAQQDKSGLPNDRFSAERPEGSISTLTIQRTEQRDSAMYRCASSLTARQGRSYEQYFGPGTRLTVT.

This chain links TRBV10-1 with TRBJ1-1; D possibly corresponds to TRBD1 (5 bases). Looked up from germline, CDR1 is WNHNN and CDR2 is SYGVQD (reference sequence). The CDR3 covers 19 residues. V was pared by 0 bases and J by 0 bases, with 20 bases between. CDR3 in DNA: TGCGCCAGCAGTGAGTCTCGCCTGCGGGGACGGCTCATGAACACTGAAGCTTTCTTT. This gives the protein CASSESRLRGRLMNTEAFF.

CDR3 loop: CASSLDPFGNTIYF. Written as DNA, the CDR3 is TGCGCCAGCAGCTTGGATCCCTTCGGAAACACCATATATTTT. This chain connects TRBV5-1 to TRBJ1-3; D is uncertain. The CDR3 has 14 residues. Trimming took off 0 bases at V and 4 bases at J, with 8 bases between the two ends. Per the germline V gene, CDR1 is SGHRS and CDR2 is YFSETQ. The whole variable domain, filled in from reference TRBV5-1 and TRBJ1-3, reads KAGVTQTPRYLIKTRGQQVTLSCSPISGHRSVSWYQQTPGQGLQFLFEYFSETQRNKGNFPGRFSGRQFSNSRSEMNVSTLELGDSALYLCASSLDPFGNTIYFGEGSWLTVV.

The chain has TRBV29-1 and TRBJ2-2; TRBD1 agrees at 8 bases. Germline lookup yields CDR1 SQVTM and CDR2 ANQGSEA. Trimming cost V 7 bases and J 2 bases; bases outside gene matches: 15. The CDR3 extends over 17 amino acids. The CDR3 loop is CSAERLGTGLNTGELFF. The CDR3 DNA reads as TGCAGCGCCGAGCGATTAGGGACAGGCCTTAACACCGGGGAGCTGTTTTTT.

V and J are TRBV6-5 and TRBJ1-2; 7 nucleotides agree with TRBD1. This CDR3 region has 13 residues. After removal of 1 base from V and 7 bases from J, the junction contained 3 bases not matched to a gene. Germline lookup yields CDR1 MNHEY and CDR2 SVGAGI. The CDR3 bases are TGTGCCAGCAGTTACTTACAGGGGATTGGCTACACCTTC. It is translated as CASSYLQGIGYTF.

Regarding this clone: Other DNA sequences in this specimen translate into the identical CDR3. The chain has TRBV7-9 and TRBJ1-1; D possibly corresponds to TRBD1 (5 bases). CDR3 length equals 12 residues. Germline V gene lookup returns CDR1 SEHNR and CDR2 FQNEAQ (reference sequence). Trimming took 4 bases from V and 5 from J, leaving 8 bases between them. The CDR3 nucleotides read TGTGCCAGCAGCTCAGGGAGAACTGAAGCTTTCTTT. Amino acid sequence: CASSSGRTEAFF.

The chain carries TRBV7-2 and TRBJ2-2; 9 positions match TRBD1. The germline CDR1 and CDR2 sequences are SGHTA and FQGNSA. Losses at the gene ends were 3 bases for V and 5 bases for J; bases not matched to a gene: 10. This CDR3 is built from 17 residues. The DNA for the CDR3 is TGTGCCAGCAGCTTTTCCGCGGGACAGGGTTTAACCGGGGAGCTGTTTTTT. This codes for CASSFSAGQGLTGELFF. Combining the CDR3 with reference TRBV7-2 and TRBJ2-2 gives the whole variable domain GAGVSQSPSNKVTEKGKDVELRCDPISGHTALYWYRQSLGQGLEFLIYFQGNSAPDKSGLPSDRFSAERTGGSVSTLTIQRTQQEDSAVYLCASSFSAGQGLTGELFFGEGSRLTVL.

This chain joins TRBV4-3 and TRBJ2-7; 9 nucleotides align to TRBD2. The length of the CDR3 is 16 residues. Germline CDR1 reads LGHNA; CDR2 reads YSLEER. After removal of 0 bases from V and 4 bases from J, the junction contained 7 bases not matched to a gene. The CDR3 reads CASSQDGASGEYEQYF. DNA of the CDR3: TGCGCCAGCAGCCAAGATGGGGCTAGCGGGGAATACGAGCAGTACTTC.

The V call is TRBV6-4, the J call TRBJ2-2, with a possible D match to TRBD1 (5 bases). Trimming shortened V by 4 bases and J by 7 bases, and 13 bases separated the two germline ends. The CDR3 spans 14 residues. CDR1 is MRHNA, CDR2 SNTAGT, per germline. The CDR3 DNA sequence: TGTGCCAGCAGTGTCTTGGCAGGGTACGGGGAGCTGTTTTTT. This sequence encodes CASSVLAGYGELFF.

V is TRBV28 and J is TRBJ2-7, with no clear D. Germline V lookup: CDR1 MDHEN, CDR2 SYDVKM. The CDR3 spans 14 residues. V was clipped by 1 base and J by 3 bases, with 10 bases between them. The CDR3: CASSLSVPSYEQYF. The DNA for the CDR3 is TGTGCCAGCAGTTTATCTGTCCCGAGCTACGAGCAGTACTTC. The entire variable domain, with the rest obtained from reference TRBV28 and TRBJ2-7, is as follows: DVKVTQSSRYLVKRTGEKVFLECVQDMDHENMFWYRQDPGLGLRLIYFSYDVKMKEKGDIPEGYSVSREKKERFSLILESASTNQTSMYLCASSLSVPSYEQYFGPGTRLTVT.

This chain connects TRBV4-3 to TRBJ2-1; D call uncertain. The CDR3 has 16 residues. The V end was cut by 2 bases, the J end by 2 bases, with 13 bases between. Germline CDR1 LGHNA, CDR2 YSLEER. CDR3 DNA sequence: TGCGCCAGCAGCCAATCCCCTGTCGAGGCCTACAATGAGCAGTTCTTC. Translation: CASSQSPVEAYNEQFF.

The V gene is TRBV9, the J gene TRBJ2-5; no firm D call. Germline V gene data show CDR1 as SGDLS and CDR2 as YYNGEE. This CDR3 spans 14 amino acids. Between the trimmed V and J ends, which lost 0 bases and 2 bases, there was a span of 8 bases. In DNA, the CDR3 is TGTGCCAGCAGCGTAGATGGCGAACAAGAGACCCAGTACTTC. This encodes CASSVDGEQETQYF. Drawing the rest from reference TRBV9 and TRBJ2-5, the complete variable domain is DSGVTQTPKHLITATGQRVTLRCSPRSGDLSVYWYQQSLDQGLQFLIQYYNGEERAKGNILERFSAQQFPDLHSELNLSSLELGDSALYFCASSVDGEQETQYFGPGTRLLVL.

As concerns this clone: Other DNA variants within this sample encode the same CDR3. This chain joins TRBV29-1 and TRBJ2-3; D might be TRBD1 (6 bases). V gave up 0 bases and J gave up 0 bases, with 7 bases separating them. The CDR3 contains 14 residues. CDR1 and CDR2 (germline): SQVTM, ANQGSEA. CDR3 loop: CSVEDQGSTDTQYF. In DNA form, the CDR3 reads TGCAGCGTTGAAGATCAGGGGAGCACAGATACGCAGTATTTT.